The 18 T cell receptor beta chains presented below share a single source sample, sequenced in a study of T cell responses to AZD1222 COVID-19 vaccine. Here immunoSEQ multiplex PCR was the method, and the copy in TCRdb shows in-frame clones only, minus some. The repertoire holds over 95,000 clones, roughly 92% seen once, with approximately 4.9% in the top ten. Sequencing was performed on peripheral blood, taken on day 0 of AZD1222 vaccination. These receptors all come from an adult in good health.

J is TRBJ2-7 and V is TRBV7-2, with 12 bases fitting TRBD2. Germline CDR1 and CDR2: SGHTA and FQGNSA. This CDR3 comprises 17 residues. V dropped 5 bases and J dropped 4; count of bases not matched to a gene: 12. The CDR3 region is CASSPRPASGGAYEQYF. In DNA, the CDR3 is TGTGCCAGCAGCCCCCGCCCAGCTAGCGGGGGGGCGTACGAGCAGTACTTC. Complete variable domain (other parts from reference TRBV7-2 and TRBJ2-7): GAGVSQSPSNKVTEKGKDVELRCDPISGHTALYWYRQSLGQGLEFLIYFQGNSAPDKSGLPSDRFSAERTGGSVSTLTIQRTQQEDSAVYLCASSPRPASGGAYEQYFGPGTRLTVT.

This clone was found once. The V and J genes are TRBV11-1 and TRBJ2-5, with 9 positions matching TRBD1. Losses at the gene ends were 5 bases for V and 4 bases for J; bases not matched to a gene: 5. From germline, CDR1 is SGHAT and CDR2 FQDESV (reference sequence). This CDR3 comprises 14 residues. The CDR3, as DNA: TGTGCCAGCAGCACCCAGGGACAGGGAGAGACCCAGTACTTC. This translates into CASSTQGQGETQYF. Combining the CDR3 with reference TRBV11-1 and TRBJ2-5 gives the whole variable domain EAEVAQSPRYKITEKSQAVAFWCDPISGHATLYWYRQILGQGPELLVQFQDESVVDDSQLPKDRFSAERLKGVDSTLKIQPAELGDSAMYLCASSTQGQGETQYFGPGTRLLVL.

The chain combines TRBV7-9 with TRBJ1-5; possible D gene TRBD1, 6 bases. The germline V gene has CDR1 SEHNR and CDR2 FQNEAQ (reference sequence). The V gene lost 1 base and the J gene lost 2 bases, with 15 bases spanning the gap. The CDR3 is 17 residues long. CDR3 protein: CASSLGGGAKGNQPQHF. The CDR3 DNA reads TGTGCCAGCAGCTTAGGTGGGGGGGCGAAGGGCAATCAGCCCCAGCATTTT.

Only one count was recorded for this clone. The chain joins TRBV30 to TRBJ1-1; no reliable D call. The CDR3 runs 13 residues. With 5 bases removed from V and 2 bases from J, the gap between germline ends came to 12 bases. CDR1 GTSNPN and CDR2 SVGIG come from the germline V gene (reference sequence). The CDR3 region has the DNA TGTGCCTGGGAATCGACACATAACACTGAAGCTTTCTTT. Translating gives CAWESTHNTEAFF.

The rearrangement links TRBV5-4 to TRBJ2-3; the D is unclear. Germline V gene sequence: CDR1 SGHNT, CDR2 YYREEE (reference sequence). V lost 1 base and J lost 0, with 6 bases in between. The CDR3 consists of 14 residues. The CDR3 here is CASSLTVSTDTQYF. The CDR3, as DNA: TGTGCCAGCAGCTTGACAGTCAGCACAGATACGCAGTATTTT.

This rearrangement joins TRBV29-1 to TRBJ1-2; D is unresolved. The V gene's germline CDR1 is SQVTM and CDR2 ANQGSEA. There are 10 residues in the CDR3. The CDR3 region has the DNA TGCAGTGGCGGGGTGGATGGCTACACCTTC. The encoded protein is CSGGVDGYTF.

The CDR3 here is CASSQTAMNTEAFF. For the CDR3, the DNA is TGTGCCAGCAGCCAGACAGCTATGAACACTGAAGCTTTCTTT. The rearrangement uses TRBV7-8 and TRBJ1-1, with a possible D match to TRBD1 (5 bases). This CDR3 region has 14 residues. Germline V gene lookup returns CDR1 SGHVS and CDR2 FQNEAQ. V was shortened by 5 bases and J by 0 bases, with 10 bases between the two germline ends. Together with reference TRBV7-8 and TRBJ1-1, the CDR3 gives the full variable domain: GAGVSQSPRYKVAKRGQDVALRCDPISGHVSLFWYQQALGQGPEFLTYFQNEAQLDKSGLPSDRFFAERPEGSVSTLKIQRTQQEDSAVYLCASSQTAMNTEAFFGQGTRLTVV.

The chain uses TRBV19 and TRBJ2-7, with D possibly matching TRBD1 (6 bases). Trimming pared 6 bases from V and 0 bases from J, leaving 12 bases between. In germline, CDR1 is LNHDA, CDR2 SQIVND (reference sequence). This CDR3 comprises 14 residues. Here the CDR3 reads CASRSTGISYEQYF. The CDR3 DNA follows: TGTGCCAGTAGATCAACAGGGATCTCCTACGAGCAGTACTTC.

J is TRBJ1-5 and V is TRBV4-3, with D possibly matching TRBD1 (6 bases). Trimming removed 0 bases at V and 7 bases at J, with 13 bases between. The CDR3 spans 15 residues. Germline CDR1 LGHNA, CDR2 YSLEER. The CDR3 is CASSQERGSLQPQHF. CDR3 nucleotide sequence: TGCGCCAGCAGCCAAGAGAGGGGGTCTTTACAGCCCCAGCATTTT.

The chain links TRBV12-3 or TRBV12-4 to TRBJ2-3; no reliable D call. The CDR3 is made up of 13 amino acids. Between the trimmed V and J ends, which lost 10 bases and 0 bases, there was a span of 11 bases. The CDR3 bases are TGTGCCACCCGGATCCGAAGCACAGATACGCAGTATTTT. Amino acid sequence: CATRIRSTDTQYF.

The rearrangement joins TRBV5-1 to TRBJ2-1; D tentatively reads TRBD1 or TRBD2 (6 bases each). The CDR3 length is 19 residues. The germline V and J ends were trimmed by 7 bases and 0 bases, with 26 bases remaining between them. The germline gives CDR1 SGHRS, CDR2 YFSETQ. The CDR3 region has the DNA TGCGCCAGCGGATCCCAACTGGGGGGCACGCTTCTCTCCTACAATGAGCAGTTCTTC. Encoded protein: CASGSQLGGTLLSYNEQFF.

The genes are TRBV6-5 and TRBJ2-7, with D possibly TRBD1 on 6 matching bases. The CDR3 length is 13 residues. Trimming stripped 5 bases from V and 3 bases from J, with 11 bases between. Looked up from germline, CDR1 is MNHEY and CDR2 is SVGAGI. CDR3 protein: CASSPGHLYEQYF. DNA of the CDR3: TGTGCCAGCAGTCCGGGACACCTCTACGAGCAGTACTTC.

This clone was seen at least ten times. The chain couples TRBV6-4 to TRBJ1-6; D remains unclear. CDR3 size: 15 residues. With 5 bases removed from V and 7 bases from J, the gap between germline ends came to 15 bases. CDR1 and CDR2 (germline): MRHNA, SNTAGT. The CDR3 nucleotides read TGTGCCAGCAGTCTCACCCAGGAGGGAAATTCACCCCTCCACTTT. It specifies CASSLTQEGNSPLHF.

In its sample, this clone was seen once. V usage is TRBV19 and J usage is TRBJ1-6; 7 nucleotides line up with TRBD1. Germline CDR1 reads LNHDA; CDR2 reads SQIVND (reference sequence). J was trimmed by 8 bases and V by 6 bases; bases with no gene match: 13. The CDR3 loop spans 16 amino acids. The CDR3 region is CASRTSQGGAYSPLHF. As DNA, the CDR3 is TGTGCCAGTAGGACCTCCCAAGGGGGCGCGTATTCACCCCTCCACTTT.

This rearrangement joins TRBV6-1 to TRBJ1-6; D unclear. The V end was cut by 3 bases, the J end by 9 bases, with 12 bases between. The length of the CDR3 is 14 residues. The germline CDR1 and CDR2 sequences are MNHNS and SASEGT. CDR3: CASSDRPAASPLHF. In DNA, the CDR3 is TGTGCCAGCAGTGACAGGCCTGCGGCTTCACCCCTCCACTTT.

This chain joins TRBV7-6 and TRBJ2-2; D is unclear. V lost 6 bases to trimming and J lost 5 bases, with 16 bases between them. Germline assignment: CDR1 SGHVS and CDR2 FNYEAQ. This CDR3 has 15 residues. This CDR3 is CASSSTVGVTGELFF. The CDR3 nucleotides read TGTGCCAGCAGTTCTACCGTTGGAGTAACCGGGGAGCTGTTTTTT. The full variable domain, in which reference TRBV7-6 and TRBJ2-2 provide the parts outside the CDR3, is GAGVSQSPRYKVTKRGQDVALRCDPISGHVSLYWYRQALGQGPEFLTYFNYEAQQDKSGLPNDRFSAERPEGSISTLTIQRTEQRDSAMYRCASSSTVGVTGELFFGEGSRLTVL.

The rearrangement joins TRBV7-2 to TRBJ1-2; 7 bases fit TRBD1. This CDR3 is 14 amino acids long. The trim removed 3 bases at V and 8 bases at J, leaving 9 bases unmatched. Per germline, CDR1 SGHTA and CDR2 FQGNSA. CDR3 sequence: CASSFPTSGGGYTF. Here the CDR3 DNA reads TGTGCCAGCAGCTTTCCGACATCAGGGGGAGGCTACACCTTC.

This clone was counted a single time. The CDR3 reads CAWSVQGVSNQPQHF. CDR3 bases: TGTGCCTGGAGTGTACAGGGGGTGAGCAATCAGCCCCAGCATTTT. The J gene is TRBJ1-5, the V gene TRBV30; 8 positions agree with TRBD1. Germline loops: CDR1 GTSNPN, CDR2 SVGIG (reference sequence). The length of the CDR3 is 15 residues. The junction had 2 bases not matched to a gene; V was cut back by 0 bases and J by 1 base. The whole variable domain, filled in from reference TRBV30 and TRBJ1-5, reads SQTIHQWPATLVQPVGSPLSLECTVEGTSNPNLYWYRQAAGRGLQLLFYSVGIGQISSEVPQNLSASRPQDRQFILSSKKLLLSDSGFYLCAWSVQGVSNQPQHFGDGTRLSIL.